Listed below are T cell receptor beta chains from one sample, sequenced in a study of blood T cell repertoires in COVID-19. The protocol was immunoSEQ multiplex PCR, while the TCRdb copy is restricted to in-frame clones and leaves out a portion. This table holds around 300,000 clones, almost 85% found once. The specimen was peripheral blood. These receptors came from a human donor in a cohort sampled during active COVID-19. Both conserved end residues are part of each CDR3. D genes are given only for firm matches. Clone size is not always given. Where it is, it says once, few, many or a class for expanded clones.

>TRBV20-1|.|TRBJ2-7|.
TGCAGTGCTAGAGGAGGGCACGAGCAGTACTTC
CSARGGHEQYF
>TRBV24-1|.|TRBJ1-1|once
TGTGCCACCAGTGACCTCCCGACAGACACTGAAGCTTTCTTT
CATSDLPTDTEAFF
>TRBV11-2|TRBD1|TRBJ1-2|.
TGTGCCAGCAGCTTAGGGACAGGGTTTTATGGCTACACCTTC
CASSLGTGFYGYTF
>TRBV19|TRBD1|TRBJ2-2|.
TGTGCCAGCCGGGGACAGGGGTACACCGGGGAGCTGTTTTTT
CASRGQGYTGELFF
>TRBV9|.|TRBJ2-1|.
TGTGCCAGCAGCGCCGGGATAGCCTACAATGAGCAGTTCTTC
CASSAGIAYNEQFF
>TRBV7-9|.|TRBJ1-2|.
TGTGCCAGCAGCCACCTAGAGGGGAAGGACTATGGCTACACCTTT
CASSHLEGKDYGYTF
>TRBV3-1/TRBV3-2|.|TRBJ2-3|.
TGTGCCAGCAGCCAAGCTCTCTACACAGATACGCAGTATTTT
CASSQALYTDTQYF
>TRBV3-1/TRBV3-2|.|TRBJ1-3|few
TGTGCCAGCAGCCAAATCATAGGCAGGGGAAACACCATATATTTT
CASSQIIGRGNTIYF
>TRBV29-1|TRBD1|TRBJ1-2|.
TGCAGCGTTGATCAAACGGGGCAGGGGGCCCCCTACACCTTC
CSVDQTGQGAPYTF
>TRBV6-5|TRBD1|TRBJ1-5|.
TGTGCCAGCAGGGGACAGCCGCCCCAGCATTTT
CASRGQPPQHF
>TRBV30|TRBD1|TRBJ1-2|many
TGTGCCTTCCCGACAGGGGGAATGGGCTACACCTTC
CAFPTGGMGYTF
>TRBV6-5|TRBD1|TRBJ1-1|.
TGTGCCAGCAACAGGGGCACCACTGAAGCTTTCTTT
CASNRGTTEAFF
>TRBV7-3|.|TRBJ2-3|.
TGTGCCAGCAGCCTCCGGTTTTTAACTAGCACAGATACGCAGTATTTT
CASSLRFLTSTDTQYF
>TRBV9|TRBD1|TRBJ2-2|.
TGTGCCAGCAGCCCAAGATACAGGGGTGGCACGAACACCGGGGAGCTGTTTTTT
CASSPRYRGGTNTGELFF
>TRBV6-4|.|TRBJ2-1|.
TGTGCCAGCAGTGAAATGGGGCGCAATGAGCAGTTCTTC
CASSEMGRNEQFF
>TRBV19|TRBD1|TRBJ1-1|once
TGTGCCAGTACCAGAACAGGGGGCACTGAAGCTTTCTTT
CASTRTGGTEAFF
>TRBV19|TRBD1|TRBJ1-6|.
TGTGCCAGTAGTTTTCACAGGGGGCGTGATTCACCCCTCCACTTT
CASSFHRGRDSPLHF
>TRBV7-9|.|TRBJ1-2|.
TGTGCCAGCAGCCGCCAGAGGCTTGCTAACTATGGCTACACCTTC
CASSRQRLANYGYTF
>TRBV28|.|TRBJ2-7|.
TGTGCCAGCAGTTTACTCTCAGGGGACTCCTACGAGCAGTACTTC
CASSLLSGDSYEQYF
>TRBV24-1|TRBD2|TRBJ2-3|once
TGTGCCACCAGTGAAGCGGGACTAGCGGGGCCGGGGGCAGATACGCAGTATTTT
CATSEAGLAGPGADTQYF
>TRBV11-2|.|TRBJ1-6|few
TGTGCCAGCAGCTCAGGTGACAGCCCAGGCTTCGGTTCACCCCTCCACTTT
CASSSGDSPGFGSPLHF
>TRBV25-1|.|TRBJ2-7|few
TGTGCCAGCAGGGCGACAGGTGCCGAGCAGTACTTC
CASRATGAEQYF
>TRBV30|.|TRBJ2-4|.
TGTGCCTGGAGTTCTGCCAGGGGAGAAAACATTCAGTACTTC
CAWSSARGENIQYF
>TRBV5-1|.|TRBJ1-1|once
TGCGCCAGCAGCTTGATTCCTAACACTGAAGCTTTCTTT
CASSLIPNTEAFF
>TRBV11-3|.|TRBJ1-1|.
TGTGCCAGCAGCTTAGACGGTGAGAACACTGAAGCTTTCTTT
CASSLDGENTEAFF
>TRBV5-4|TRBD1|TRBJ2-7|.
TGTGCCAGCAGCGGAACAGGGGCCTACGAGCAGTACTTC
CASSGTGAYEQYF